Shown below are 27 T cell receptor beta chains from a single sample sequenced in a study of blood T cell repertoires in COVID-19. This table comes from immunoSEQ multiplex PCR, and its TCRdb copy is limited to in-frame clones, with some not included. This sample yields about 250,000 clones, of which about 90% are seen a single time; roughly 3.1% belongs to the top ten. Input material: peripheral blood. The receptors come from a man aged 18 to 30 with active or convalescent COVID-19.

This clone occurred a few times. This sample also contains other DNA sequences that code for the same CDR3. The J gene is TRBJ1-2, the V gene TRBV6-5; the D gene is possibly TRBD1 (6 bases). V was shortened by 0 bases and J by 0 bases, with 8 bases between the two germline ends. The CDR3 totals 15 residues. Per the germline V gene, CDR1 is MNHEY and CDR2 is SVGAGI. As DNA, the CDR3 is TGTGCCAGCAGTTACTCGAGGGGGTCTAACTATGGCTACACCTTC. This sequence encodes CASSYSRGSNYGYTF.

The V and J genes are TRBV11-2 and TRBJ2-7; 10 nucleotides align to TRBD2. J was trimmed by 3 bases and V by 1 base; bases with no gene match: 0. Germline V gene data show CDR1 as SGHAT and CDR2 as FQNNGV. The CDR3 spans 14 residues. The CDR3 nucleotides read TGTGCCAGCAGCTTAGCTAGCGGGAGCTACGAGCAGTACTTC. It is translated as CASSLASGSYEQYF.

This clone was seen only a few times. This rearrangement joins TRBV19 to TRBJ2-3; 10 bases are shared with TRBD2. The germline CDR1 and CDR2 sequences are LNHDA and SQIVND (reference sequence). Unmatched junction bases numbered 4, after V lost 1 base and J lost 3 bases. The CDR3 spans 16 residues. As DNA, the CDR3 is TGTGCCAGTAGTATAGCAGCTAGCGGGGGAACAGATACGCAGTATTTT. Amino acid sequence: CASSIAASGGTDTQYF.

The genes are TRBV29-1 and TRBJ2-7; tentative D call: TRBD1 (5 bases). This CDR3 has 13 amino acids. Germline CDR1 is SQVTM and CDR2 is ANQGSEA. The ends were cut back, 6 bases at V and 3 bases at J, with 15 bases in the middle. The DNA for the CDR3 is TGCAGCGTCAGGACACCGTTGATCTACGAGCAGTACTTC. It translates to CSVRTPLIYEQYF.

This sequence joins TRBV7-2 and TRBJ1-1; D is undetermined. This CDR3 contains 15 residues. V was trimmed by 3 bases and J by 2 bases, leaving 13 bases between them. The germline V gene has CDR1 SGHTA and CDR2 FQGNSA. CDR3 nucleotides: TGTGCCAGCAGCTTTAGAGGGCAGTCAAACACTGAAGCTTTCTTT. Amino acid sequence: CASSFRGQSNTEAFF.

This clone was observed a single time. This chain connects TRBV10-2 to TRBJ1-5; D gene uncertain. The CDR3 length is 15 residues. The V end lost 2 bases, the J end lost 1 base, and 9 bases lay between the germline ends. Germline V CDR1 and CDR2: WSHSY, SAAADI. DNA of the CDR3: TGCGCCAGCAGTGAGGCGGTACGGAGCAATCAGCCCCAGCATTTT. Its protein is CASSEAVRSNQPQHF.

The gene calls are TRBV6-2 or TRBV6-3 and TRBJ1-2, with TRBD1 as a possible D gene (6 bases). The CDR3 is made up of 15 amino acids. Germline-derived CDR1 and CDR2 are MNHEY and SVGEGT. V lost 5 bases, J lost 4 bases, and 17 bases lay in between. The CDR3 DNA reads as TGTGCCAGCAGTAACAACAGGGCTGCCACCTATGGCTACACCTTC. It codes for CASSNNRAATYGYTF.

V and J are TRBV19 and TRBJ2-1, with 9 nucleotides matching TRBD1. Trimming removed 6 bases from V and 1 base from J; junction bases left unmatched: 4. The germline V gene has CDR1 LNHDA and CDR2 SQIVND (reference sequence). The CDR3 covers 15 residues. DNA for the CDR3: TGTGCCAGTAGGCTGACAGGGGGGTCCTACAATGAGCAGTTCTTC. Translating it yields CASRLTGGSYNEQFF. The full variable domain, completed using reference TRBV19 and TRBJ2-1, is DGGITQSPKYLFRKEGQNVTLSCEQNLNHDAMYWYRQDPGQGLRLIYYSQIVNDFQKGDIAEGYSVSREKKESFPLTVTSAQKNPTAFYLCASRLTGGSYNEQFFGPGTRLTVL.

This clone was recorded once. The rearrangement uses TRBV15 and TRBJ1-6; maybe TRBD1 (6 bases). Trimming shortened V by 4 bases and J by 6 bases, and 10 bases separated the two germline ends. CDR3 length equals 14 residues. Germline CDR1 LNHNV, CDR2 YYDKDF (reference sequence). In nucleotides, the CDR3 is TGTGCCACCAGCACTGGACAGATTAATTCACCCCTCCACTTT. This codes for CATSTGQINSPLHF. Combining the CDR3 with reference TRBV15 and TRBJ1-6 gives the whole variable domain DAMVIQNPRYQVTQFGKPVTLSCSQTLNHNVMYWYQQKSSQAPKLLFHYYDKDFNNEADTPDNFQSRRPNTSFCFLDIRSPGLGDTAMYLCATSTGQINSPLHFGNGTRLTVT.

The genes are TRBV7-2 and TRBJ1-5, with TRBD1 matching over 8 bases. Germline V gene lookup returns CDR1 SGHTA and CDR2 FQGNSA. V was clipped by 5 bases and J by 4 bases; unmatched bases: 7. The CDR3 has 15 residues. Here the CDR3 DNA reads TGTGCCAGCAGCCGGTCAGGGGGCGTGAATCAGCCCCAGCATTTT. Its translation is CASSRSGGVNQPQHF.

This chain uses TRBV2 with TRBJ1-1; the D is unclear. The V gene lost 7 bases and the J gene lost 0 bases, with 15 bases spanning the gap. The germline gives CDR1 SNHLY, CDR2 FYNNEI. This CDR3 spans 15 amino acids. CDR3 in amino acids: CASISTGNLNTEAFF. The CDR3 DNA reads as TGTGCCAGCATTAGCACTGGAAACTTGAACACTGAAGCTTTCTTT.

The gene calls are TRBV27 and TRBJ1-3; a weak D match, TRBD1 (5 bases). The CDR3 extends over 14 amino acids. Between the trimmed V and J ends, which lost 6 bases and 9 bases, there was a span of 18 bases. The germline V gene has CDR1 MNHEY and CDR2 SMNVEV (reference sequence). CDR3: CASRTFGGVGTIYF. The CDR3, as DNA: TGTGCCAGCAGGACCTTCGGGGGGGTGGGCACCATATATTTT.

This chain joins TRBV19 and TRBJ1-5, with a weak D call TRBD1 (6 bases). CDR1 and CDR2 from the germline V gene are LNHDA and SQIVND (reference sequence). This CDR3 contains 13 residues. V lost 10 bases, J lost 4 bases, and 14 bases lay in between. The CDR3 nucleotides are TGTGCCATCCAGGGGACGGGAAATCAGCCCCAGCATTTT. This encodes CAIQGTGNQPQHF.

The J gene is TRBJ2-7, the V gene TRBV29-1; weak D call: TRBD2 (6 bases). The CDR3 is 15 amino acids. Trimming took off 2 bases at V and 2 bases at J, with 16 bases between the two ends. Germline V lookup: CDR1 SQVTM, CDR2 ANQGSEA. For the CDR3, the DNA is TGCAGCGTTGAACCCCTATCCGCGGGACCCTACGAGCAGTACTTC. Its translation: CSVEPLSAGPYEQYF.

The V call is TRBV19, the J call TRBJ2-1; 10 bases line up with TRBD2. The germline CDR1 and CDR2 sequences are LNHDA and SQIVND (reference sequence). CDR3 length: 16 residues. Unmatched junction bases numbered 11, after V lost 3 bases and J lost 9 bases. CDR3 DNA sequence: TGTGCCAGTAGTATGTCGGCTAGCGGGAGAATCGCTGAGCAGTTCTTC. It translates to CASSMSASGRIAEQFF.

This clone appeared once. J is TRBJ2-1 and V is TRBV11-2; perhaps TRBD2 as D (5 bases). The CDR3 is 15 amino acids. The germline V gene has CDR1 SGHAT and CDR2 FQNNGV. Trimming removed 5 bases at V and 7 bases at J, with 18 bases between. CDR3 in amino acids: CASSPLGPRRNEQFF. CDR3 nucleotides: TGTGCCAGCAGCCCACTTGGGCCCAGGAGGAATGAGCAGTTCTTC.

This clone was seen a few times. The V call is TRBV19, the J call TRBJ1-5, with 7 bases matching TRBD1. The V segment lost 5 bases and the J segment 7 bases; nucleotides outside the gene matches: 5. The CDR3 consists of 13 residues. Per germline, CDR1 LNHDA and CDR2 SQIVND (reference sequence). CDR3 nucleotides: TGTGCCAGTAGTCACAGGGGCTCCCAGCCCCAGCATTTT. Translation gives CASSHRGSQPQHF.

The CDR3 loop reads CASSYLQGSGLGYTF. The CDR3 nucleotides are TGTGCCAGCAGTTACTTGCAGGGTAGCGGGCTTGGCTACACCTTC. This sequence joins TRBV6-2 or TRBV6-3 and TRBJ1-2, with D possibly TRBD1 on 5 matching bases. The CDR3 has 15 amino acids. Trimming took 1 base from V and 7 from J, leaving 16 bases between them. Germline V CDR1 and CDR2: MNHEY, SVGEGT.

This clone was seen only once. The rearrangement links TRBV3-1 (or the pseudogene TRBV3-2) to TRBJ1-2; D uncertain. V was shortened by 1 base and J by 0 bases, with 6 bases between the two germline ends. CDR1 and CDR2 (germline): LGHDT, YNNKEL (reference sequence). The CDR3 is 14 amino acids. The DNA of the CDR3 is TGTGCCAGCAGCCAAGGCGTAGCTAACTATGGCTACACCTTC. Translated: CASSQGVANYGYTF.

The V and J genes are TRBV5-4 and TRBJ2-2; possibly TRBD1 for D (6 bases). Germline CDR1 is SGHNT and CDR2 is YYREEE (reference sequence). The germline V and J ends were trimmed by 3 bases and 0 bases, with 9 bases remaining between them. This CDR3 spans 15 amino acids. CDR3 nucleotide sequence: TGTGCCAGCAGCTACAGGGAATCGAACACCGGGGAGCTGTTTTTT. Translated: CASSYRESNTGELFF. The whole variable domain, remainder taken from reference TRBV5-4 and TRBJ2-2, is ETGVTQSPTHLIKTRGQQVTLRCSSQSGHNTVSWYQQALGQGPQFIFQYYREEENGRGNFPPRFSGLQFPNYSSELNVNALELDDSALYLCASSYRESNTGELFFGEGSRLTVL.

The J gene is TRBJ2-7, the V gene TRBV10-2; 14 nucleotides match TRBD2. The germline V gene encodes CDR1 WSHSY and CDR2 SAAADI. This CDR3 is built from 18 residues. J lost 6 bases, V lost 7 bases, and 17 bases had no gene match. The CDR3 region has the DNA TGCGCCAGCATCGTAGGACTAGCGGGGGGCCTACCGGGACGCGAGCAGTACTTC. Its translation is CASIVGLAGGLPGREQYF.

The chain has TRBV12-3 or TRBV12-4 and TRBJ1-5; D ambiguous. This CDR3 region has 13 residues. V shed 4 bases and J shed 5 bases, with 9 bases lying between them. As DNA, the CDR3 is TGTGCCAGCAGTTGGGCAAGTTATCAGCCCCAGCATTTT. It yields the protein CASSWASYQPQHF.

This clone was seen a single time. The J gene is TRBJ2-3, the V gene TRBV5-4; 8 nucleotides match TRBD2. The germline CDR1 and CDR2 sequences are SGHNT and YYREEE (reference sequence). The CDR3 is 13 residues long. V gave up 7 bases and J gave up 4 bases; unmatched junction bases: 5. CDR3 bases: TGTGCCAGCCGGGGGGGGATCTCAGATACGCAGTATTTT. Translated: CASRGGISDTQYF.

This rearrangement joins TRBV7-2 to TRBJ2-3; the D gene is possibly TRBD2 (6 bases). Germline V gene data show CDR1 as SGHTA and CDR2 as FQGNSA. CDR3 length: 15 amino acids. V was clipped by 6 bases and J by 3 bases, with 16 bases between them. CDR3 sequence (DNA): TGTGCCAGCAGACAAGGCGGGATGCAAACAGATACGCAGTATTTT. Residues: CASRQGGMQTDTQYF.

The chain uses TRBV20-1 and TRBJ1-1; maybe TRBD1 (5 bases). The CDR3 spans 15 residues. CDR1 is DFQATT, CDR2 SNEGSKA, per germline (reference sequence). Trimming removed 3 bases from V and 1 base from J, with 15 bases in between. The CDR3 DNA sequence: TGCAGTGCTAGTGGGGCAGGGCGGTGGAACACTGAAGCTTTCTTT. Its protein product is CSASGAGRWNTEAFF.

This rearrangement joins TRBV5-6 to TRBJ2-3; D is ambiguous. Germline V CDR1 and CDR2: SGHDT, YYEEEE. This CDR3 has 15 residues. V was cut by 0 bases and J by 1 base, with 9 bases left in between. The CDR3 sequence: CASSLDSLGTDTQYF. For the CDR3, the DNA is TGTGCCAGCAGCTTGGACAGCCTTGGCACAGATACGCAGTATTTT.

The rearrangement joins TRBV4-1 to TRBJ1-1; D is unclear. The germline V gene encodes CDR1 MGHRA and CDR2 YSYEKL. This CDR3 contains 14 residues. V lost 3 bases to trimming and J lost 1 base, with 9 bases between them. In DNA, the CDR3 is TGCGCCAGCAGCCAGGTACGACAGAACACTGAAGCTTTCTTT. Encoded protein: CASSQVRQNTEAFF.